This T cell receptor beta chain was identified in a study of cytomegalovirus exposure and HLA in healthy donors. 60 Vbeta and 13 Jbeta primers were used in PCR. The assay was immunoSEQ multiplex PCR, and TCRdb's table has in-frame clones only and misses some. The profile shows 150,000 to 200,000 clones, just over 70% of them singletons. When sampled, the donors appeared nominally healthy, though they likely had unrecorded immune exposures. This clonotype originated in a man aged 18 to 29 in good health and CMV-seropositive. Specimen: PBMCs.

CDR3 nucleotides: TGTGCCAGCAGTCTCCGACAGGGGACCTATGGCTACACCTTC. Translated: CASSLRQGTYGYTF. The chain combines TRBV6-1 with TRBJ1-2; 8 bases are shared with TRBD1. This CDR3 is 14 amino acids long. From germline, CDR1 is MNHNS and CDR2 SASEGT. V trimming: 5 bases; J trimming: 4 bases; junction bases outside the gene matches: 6.